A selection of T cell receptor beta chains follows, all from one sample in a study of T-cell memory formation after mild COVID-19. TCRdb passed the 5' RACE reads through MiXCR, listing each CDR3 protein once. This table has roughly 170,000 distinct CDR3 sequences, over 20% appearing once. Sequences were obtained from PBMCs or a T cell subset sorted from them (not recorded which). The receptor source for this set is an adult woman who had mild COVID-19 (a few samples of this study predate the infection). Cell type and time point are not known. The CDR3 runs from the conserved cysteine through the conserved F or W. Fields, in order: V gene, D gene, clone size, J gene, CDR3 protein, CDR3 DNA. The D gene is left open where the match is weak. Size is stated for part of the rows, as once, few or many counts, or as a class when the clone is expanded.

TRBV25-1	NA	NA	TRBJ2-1	CASTDPGDHGDEQFF	TGTGCCAGCACCGACCCAGGGGATCATGGAGATGAGCAGTTCTTC
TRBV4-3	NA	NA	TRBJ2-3	CASSQDRWASPGEEDTQYF	TGCGCCAGCAGCCAAGATAGGTGGGCTAGCCCCGGAGAGGAGGATACGCAGTATTTT
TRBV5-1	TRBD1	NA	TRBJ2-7	CASGGSGTGSEQYF	TGCGCCAGCGGTGGGTCCGGGACAGGGTCCGAGCAGTACTTC
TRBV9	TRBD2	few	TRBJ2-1	CASSAGLALGNEQFF	TGTGCCAGCAGCGCCGGACTAGCATTAGGCAATGAGCAGTTCTTC
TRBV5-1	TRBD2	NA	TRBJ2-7	CASSLEGSGAYEQYF	TGCGCCAGCAGCTTGGAGGGTAGCGGGGCCTACGAGCAGTACTTC
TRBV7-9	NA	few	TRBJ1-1	CASSFGRGTEAFF	TGTGCCAGCAGTTTTGGGAGGGGCACTGAAGCTTTCTTT
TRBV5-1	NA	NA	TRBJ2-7	CASSGLTDYEQYF	TGCGCCAGCAGCGGCCTGACAGATTACGAGCAGTACTTC
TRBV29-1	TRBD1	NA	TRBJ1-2	CSVRTGDDYGYTF	TGCAGCGTCAGGACAGGGGATGACTATGGCTACACCTTC
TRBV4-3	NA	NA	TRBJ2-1	CASSQAEGLGYNEQFF	TGCGCCAGCAGCCAAGCCGAAGGGCTGGGCTACAATGAGCAGTTCTTC
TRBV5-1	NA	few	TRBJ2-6	CASSLAGGSGANVLTF	TGCGCCAGCAGCTTGGCCGGAGGTTCTGGGGCCAACGTCCTGACTTTC
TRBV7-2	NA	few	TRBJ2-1	CASSPWSIYNEQFF	TGTGCCAGCAGCCCATGGTCGATATACAATGAGCAGTTCTTC
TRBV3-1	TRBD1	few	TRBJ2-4	CASSQEPRGYIQYF	TGTGCCAGCAGCCAAGAACCCAGGGGGTACATTCAGTACTTC
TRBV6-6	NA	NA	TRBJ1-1	CATQDGQNTEAFF	TGTGCCACTCAGGACGGTCAGAACACTGAAGCTTTCTTT
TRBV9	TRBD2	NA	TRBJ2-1	CASQSGTSLHEQFF	TGTGCCAGTCAATCCGGGACTAGCCTCCATGAGCAGTTCTTC
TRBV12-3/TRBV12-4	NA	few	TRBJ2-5	CASSLGWESRDF	TGTGCCAGCAGTTTAGGTTGGGAGTCTCGTGACTTC
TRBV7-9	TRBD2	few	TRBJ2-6	CASSFFPALAGGPGANVLTF	TGTGCCAGCAGCTTCTTCCCCGCACTAGCGGGAGGGCCTGGGGCCAACGTCCTGACTTTC
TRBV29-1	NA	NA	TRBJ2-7	CSVKQGVRDEQYF	TGCAGCGTGAAACAGGGTGTGCGTGACGAGCAGTACTTC